This T cell receptor (beta chain) was retrieved from a study of T-cell memory formation after mild COVID-19. Findings of the study overall: Day 37-peaking second-wave clones had unconfirmed SARS-CoV-2 specificity. Chiefly within CM and EM were the contracting CD4+ clones; CD8+ ones were within EMRA. Later expanders leaned toward CD4+, whereas clones contracting from day 15 to 85 were balanced CD4/CD8.

V lost 1 base, J lost 7 bases, and 5 bases stayed unmatched. The CDR3 contains 14 residues. CDR1 is SGHDT and CDR2 is YYEEEE in the germline V gene. This clonotype was picked up a small number of times. The target antigen is unknown. 5'RACE, which relied on constant-segment primers, yielded TCR alpha and TCR beta cDNA libraries carrying sample barcodes and UMIs. TCRdb recomputed calls from the 5' RACE reads with MiXCR, one row per CDR3 protein. The data show roughly 400,000 distinct CDR3 sequences, about 16% seen once. The sequenced sample consisted of PBMCs or a T cell subset sorted from them (not recorded which). This receptor was taken from a man aged 18 to 30 who had mild COVID-19 (a few samples of this study predate the infection). Cell type and time point are not known. This chain connects TRBV5-6 to TRBJ2-1; TRBD2 agrees at 7 bases. In DNA form, the CDR3 reads TGTGCCAGCAGCTTGCCCGGACTAGAGAATGAGCAGTTCTTC. It codes for CASSLPGLENEQFF.